This T cell receptor (beta chain) originates from a study of T-cell memory formation after mild COVID-19. Study-wide points: Chiefly within CM and EM were the contracting CD4+ clones; CD8+ ones were within EMRA.

5'RACE with constant-segment primers yielded barcoded, UMI-tagged TCR alpha and TCR beta cDNA libraries. TCRdb analysed the 5' RACE reads with MiXCR anew, one entry per CDR3 protein. The sample shows about 440,000 distinct CDR3 sequences, 20% of them seen only once. Germline values: CDR1 MNHNS, CDR2 SASEGT. Deletions cut 1 base from V and 6 bases from J, with 8 bases between. This CDR3 is built from 13 residues. This clonotype turned up a few times. Its antigen remains unknown. The chain is built from TRBV6-1 and TRBJ2-3, with D hard to call. The clonotype was recovered from an adult woman who had mild COVID-19 (a few samples of this study predate the infection). Cell type and time point are not known. The sample comprised PBMCs or a T cell subset sorted from them (not recorded which). The DNA of the CDR3 is TGTGCCAGCAGTGAAGGGCATTTCGATACGCAGTATTTT. Amino acids: CASSEGHFDTQYF.